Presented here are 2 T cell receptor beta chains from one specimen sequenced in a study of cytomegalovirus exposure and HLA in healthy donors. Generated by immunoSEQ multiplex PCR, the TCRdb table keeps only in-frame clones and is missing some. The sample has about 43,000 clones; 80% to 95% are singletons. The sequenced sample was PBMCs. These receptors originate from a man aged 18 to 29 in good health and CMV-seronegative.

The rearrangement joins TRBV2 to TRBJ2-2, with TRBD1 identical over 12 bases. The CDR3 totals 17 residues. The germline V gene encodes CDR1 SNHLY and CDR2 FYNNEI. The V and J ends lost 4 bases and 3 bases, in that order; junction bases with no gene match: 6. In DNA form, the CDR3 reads TGTGCCAGCAGTGGGCCGGGACAGGGGGCTTACACCGGGGAGCTGTTTTTT. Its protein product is CASSGPGQGAYTGELFF.

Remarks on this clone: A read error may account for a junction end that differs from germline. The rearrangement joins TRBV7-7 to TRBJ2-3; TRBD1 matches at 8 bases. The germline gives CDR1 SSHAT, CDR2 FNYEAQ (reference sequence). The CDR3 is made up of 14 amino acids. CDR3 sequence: CASSTDREADTQYF. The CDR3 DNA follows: TGTGCTAGCAGCACGGACAGGGAAGCAGATACGCAGTATTTT.